This note documents a single T cell receptor (beta chain) sequence. The sample originates from a study of blood T cell repertoires in COVID-19. Only in-frame clones appear in the TCRdb table, and some are missing; sequencing was by immunoSEQ multiplex PCR. The sample has 390,000 or so clones, more than 75% seen once. The germline CDR1 and CDR2 sequences are MDHEN and SYDVKM. With V trimmed by 6 bases and J by 5 bases, 5 bases remained unmatched. This CDR3 spans 13 amino acids. Sequences were obtained from PBMCs or T cells enriched from blood (not recorded which). The rearrangement uses TRBV28 and TRBJ1-2; 8 positions agree with TRBD1. The receptor was isolated from a woman aged 45-65 years who had recovered from COVID-19. DNA for the CDR3: TGTGCCAGCAGCCTGGGACAGGAATATGGCTACACCTTC. Translating it yields CASSLGQEYGYTF.